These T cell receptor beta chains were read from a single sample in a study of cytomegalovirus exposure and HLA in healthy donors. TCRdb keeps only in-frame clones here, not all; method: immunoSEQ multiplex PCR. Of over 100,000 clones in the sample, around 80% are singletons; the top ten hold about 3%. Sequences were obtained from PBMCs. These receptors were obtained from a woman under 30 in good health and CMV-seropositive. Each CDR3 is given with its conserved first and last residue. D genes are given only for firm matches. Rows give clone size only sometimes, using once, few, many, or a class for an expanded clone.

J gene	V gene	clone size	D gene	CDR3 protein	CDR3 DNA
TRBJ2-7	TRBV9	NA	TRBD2	CASSVATSGYEQYF	TGTGCCAGCAGCGTAGCTACTAGCGGGTACGAGCAGTACTTC
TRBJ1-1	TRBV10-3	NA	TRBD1	CATQGAGGTEAFF	TGTGCCACGCAGGGGGCGGGCGGCACTGAAGCTTTCTTT
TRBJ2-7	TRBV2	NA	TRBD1	CASGPRQGPSLEQYF	TGTGCCAGCGGGCCGAGACAGGGCCCCTCATTGGAGCAGTACTTC
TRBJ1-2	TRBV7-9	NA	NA	CASSQQDVYGYTF	TGTGCCAGCAGCCAACAGGACGTCTATGGCTACACCTTC
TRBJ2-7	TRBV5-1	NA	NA	CASSEISSGRGYEQYF	TGCGCCAGCAGCGAAATATCCTCCGGGCGCGGGTACGAGCAGTACTTC
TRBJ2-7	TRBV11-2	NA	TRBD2	CASSRGLVEDEQYF	TGTGCCAGCAGCCGGGGACTAGTCGAGGACGAGCAGTACTTC
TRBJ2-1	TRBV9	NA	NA	CASSPGVTPWNEQFF	TGTGCCAGCAGCCCAGGGGTTACCCCTTGGAATGAGCAGTTCTTC
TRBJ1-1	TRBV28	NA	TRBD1	CASSSTGLNTEAFF	TGTGCCAGCAGTTCGACAGGGCTGAACACTGAAGCTTTCTTT
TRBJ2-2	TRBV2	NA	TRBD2	CASRSGGRSGELFF	TGTGCCAGCAGGAGCGGGGGGAGGTCCGGGGAGCTGTTTTTT
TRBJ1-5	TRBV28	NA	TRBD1	CASRVTGEGPQPQHF	TGTGCCAGCAGAGTGACAGGGGAAGGCCCTCAGCCCCAGCATTTT
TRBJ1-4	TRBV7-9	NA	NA	CASSLGGPNEKLFF	TGTGCCAGCAGCTTAGGGGGCCCTAATGAAAAACTGTTTTTT
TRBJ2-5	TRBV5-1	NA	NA	CASSLVGGETQYF	TGCGCCAGCAGCTTGGTGGGGGGAGAGACCCAGTACTTC
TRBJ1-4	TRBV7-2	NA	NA	CASTFPGLGNEKLFF	TGTGCCAGCACCTTCCCGGGACTGGGTAATGAAAAACTGTTTTTT
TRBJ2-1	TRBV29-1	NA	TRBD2	CSMRTSGVSYNEQFF	TGCAGCATGCGAACTAGCGGGGTATCCTACAATGAGCAGTTCTTC
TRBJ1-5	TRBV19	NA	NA	CASSIAGYQHF	TGTGCCAGTAGTATAGCGGGGTATCAGCATTTT
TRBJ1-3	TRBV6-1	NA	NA	CASSEDMRHSGNTIYF	TGTGCCAGCAGTGAAGATATGAGGCACTCTGGAAACACCATATATTTT
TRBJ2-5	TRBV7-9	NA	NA	CASSFSLQETQYF	TGTGCCAGCAGCTTTAGTCTCCAAGAGACCCAGTACTTC
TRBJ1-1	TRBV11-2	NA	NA	CASSPPGHLNTEAFF	TGTGCCAGCAGCCCGCCGGGACATCTGAACACTGAAGCTTTCTTT
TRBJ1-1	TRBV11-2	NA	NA	CASSSGVLTEAFF	TGTGCCAGCAGCTCCGGGGTTTTGACTGAAGCTTTCTTT
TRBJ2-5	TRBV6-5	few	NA	CASRAGLAQETQYF	TGTGCCAGCAGGGCAGGACTTGCCCAAGAGACCCAGTACTTC
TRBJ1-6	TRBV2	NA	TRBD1	CASRTGTGNSPLHF	TGTGCCAGCAGAACCGGGACAGGGAATTCACCCCTCCACTTT
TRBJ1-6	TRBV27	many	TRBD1	CASRRRTGNNSPLHF	TGTGCCAGCAGGCGGAGGACAGGGAACAATTCACCCCTCCACTTT
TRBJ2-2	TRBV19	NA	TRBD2	CASSISGLVLGELFF	TGTGCCAGTAGTATTTCCGGACTAGTCCTCGGGGAGCTGTTTTTT
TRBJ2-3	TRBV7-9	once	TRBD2	CASSNSGGDADTQYF	TGTGCCAGCAGCAATAGCGGGGGGGACGCAGATACGCAGTATTTT
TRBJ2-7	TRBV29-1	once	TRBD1	CSVEGQLREQYF	TGCAGCGTTGAGGGACAGTTGCGCGAGCAGTACTTC
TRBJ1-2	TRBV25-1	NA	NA	CASETEYYGYTF	TGTGCCAGCGAGACAGAGTACTATGGCTACACCTTC
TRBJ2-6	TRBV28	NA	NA	CASSYLNSGANVLTF	TGTGCCAGCAGCTACCTGAACTCTGGGGCCAACGTCCTGACTTTC
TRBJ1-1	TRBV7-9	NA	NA	CASSPSGGTTEAFF	TGTGCCAGCAGCCCCTCGGGAGGGACCACTGAAGCTTTCTTT
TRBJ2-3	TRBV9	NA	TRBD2	CASSASGGVSDTQYF	TGTGCCAGCAGCGCTAGCGGGGGGGTATCAGATACGCAGTATTTT
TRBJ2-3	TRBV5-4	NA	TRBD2	CASSRPLGGGNTDTQYF	TGTGCCAGCAGTCGCCCTTTGGGCGGGGGAAACACAGATACGCAGTATTTT
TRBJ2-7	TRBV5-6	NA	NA	CASRSTGNYEQYF	TGTGCCAGCAGAAGTACAGGTAACTACGAGCAGTACTTC
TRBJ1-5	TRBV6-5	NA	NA	CASSRGANQPQHF	TGTGCCAGCAGCCGGGGGGCCAATCAGCCCCAGCATTTT
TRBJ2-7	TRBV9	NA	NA	CASSVGTGGDYEQYF	TGTGCCAGCAGCGTGGGGACTGGGGGAGACTACGAGCAGTACTTC
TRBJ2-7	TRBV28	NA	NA	CASSPDIASSYEQYF	TGTGCCAGCAGTCCGGACATCGCGAGCTCCTACGAGCAGTACTTC
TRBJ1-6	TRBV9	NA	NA	CASSVDGASPLHF	TGTGCCAGCAGCGTAGATGGGGCGTCACCCCTCCACTTT
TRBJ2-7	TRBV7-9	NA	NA	CASSYKGGYEQYF	TGTGCCAGCAGCTACAAGGGAGGTTACGAGCAGTACTTC
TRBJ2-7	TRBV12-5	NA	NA	CASGLAVSEQYF	TGTGCTAGTGGTTTGGCCGTCAGCGAGCAGTACTTC
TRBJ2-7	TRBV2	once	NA	CASSEGVGSGEQYF	TGTGCCAGCAGTGAAGGGGTGGGATCGGGGGAGCAGTACTTC
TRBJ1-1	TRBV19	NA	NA	CASSMEGNTEAFF	TGTGCCAGTAGTATGGAGGGGAACACTGAAGCTTTCTTT
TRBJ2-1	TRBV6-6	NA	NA	CASIAAGLDEQFF	TGTGCCAGCATCGCGGCAGGGCTGGATGAGCAGTTCTTC
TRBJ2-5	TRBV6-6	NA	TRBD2	CASIPAGGETQYF	TGTGCCAGCATCCCGGCCGGGGGGGAGACCCAGTACTTC
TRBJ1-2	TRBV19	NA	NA	CASEQGSYGYTF	TGTGCCAGTGAACAGGGCAGCTATGGCTACACCTTC
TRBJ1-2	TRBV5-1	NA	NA	CASSEGHPEGYTF	TGCGCCAGCAGCGAGGGACACCCTGAGGGCTACACCTTC
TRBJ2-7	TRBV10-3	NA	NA	CAISQQGTPYEQYF	TGTGCCATCAGCCAACAGGGCACTCCCTACGAGCAGTACTTC
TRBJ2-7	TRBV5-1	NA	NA	CASSTDKSYEQYF	TGCGCCAGCAGCACGGACAAGTCCTACGAGCAGTACTTC
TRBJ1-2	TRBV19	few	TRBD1	CASRGQGDYGYTF	TGTGCCAGTAGGGGACAGGGGGACTATGGCTACACCTTC